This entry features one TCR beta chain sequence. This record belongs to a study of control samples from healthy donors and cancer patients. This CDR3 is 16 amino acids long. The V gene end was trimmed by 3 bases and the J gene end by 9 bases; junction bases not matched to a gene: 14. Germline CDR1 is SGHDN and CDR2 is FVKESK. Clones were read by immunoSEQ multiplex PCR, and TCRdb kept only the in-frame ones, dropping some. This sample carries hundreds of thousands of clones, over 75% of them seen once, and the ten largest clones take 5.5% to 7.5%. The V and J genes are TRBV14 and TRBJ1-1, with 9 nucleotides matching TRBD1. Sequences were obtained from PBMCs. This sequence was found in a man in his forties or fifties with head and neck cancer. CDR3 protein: CASSQMIPGQGIQAFF. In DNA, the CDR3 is TGTGCCAGCAGCCAGATGATCCCGGGACAGGGAATTCAAGCTTTCTTT.